This T cell receptor (beta chain) originates from a study of post-analysis software for immune sequencing data. Overall study findings and caveats: Normalized Chao1 diversity was significantly reduced in patients versus controls. When patients were compared with controls, roughly five TRBV segments were more frequent, TRBV5-6, TRBV5-1 and TRBV20-1 among them.

The CDR3 consists of 15 residues. The trim removed 2 bases at V and 3 bases at J, leaving 5 bases unmatched. Germline values: CDR1 SGHTA, CDR2 FQGTGA. Included in the TCR beta cDNA libraries were unique molecular identifiers. Using its own MiXCR run on the PCR reads, TCRdb lists one record per CDR3 protein. Of roughly 650,000 distinct CDR3 sequences listed, around 60% are singletons. Note on this clonotype: Antigen: not known.

The V call is TRBV7-3, the J call TRBJ2-7; 9 bases are a match to TRBD1. The sequenced sample was blood. This TCR came from a girl aged 2-10 years with multiple sclerosis. CDR3 in amino acids: CASSLVPGQGYEQYF. The DNA for the CDR3 is TGTGCCAGCAGCTTAGTACCGGGACAGGGCTACGAGCAGTACTTC.